What follows are 5 T cell receptor beta chains derived from one specimen sequenced in a study of shared clonotypes between healthy human individuals. The table came from immunoSEQ multiplex PCR; TCRdb's copy has only in-frame clones and leaves some out. The top ten hold around 0.37% of the sample, which has 2 million to 3 million clones, approximately 94% seen once. The sequenced material came from naive CD4+ T cells from PBMCs. As to subset: CD45RA+ positively selected. The receptors here all came from a man aged 18 to 30 in good health. Some clones in this sample may be carry-over from other donors' samples.

The V and J genes are TRBV6-1 and TRBJ2-3; 7 bases agree with TRBD2. Germline V gene sequence: CDR1 MNHNS, CDR2 SASEGT. CDR3 size: 14 residues. V lost 6 bases to trimming and J lost 0 bases; unmatched junction nucleotides: 3. The DNA of the CDR3 is TGTGCCAGCAGAGAGGGAGGGAGCACAGATACGCAGTATTTT. Translating gives CASREGGSTDTQYF.

The CDR3 loop reads CASSRGDRSSNSPLHF. The CDR3 region has the DNA TGTGCCAGCTCACGGGGGGACAGATCAAGTAATTCACCCCTCCACTTT. The gene calls are TRBV18 and TRBJ1-6; 7 bases are shared with TRBD1. The CDR3 length is 16 residues. Germline V gene lookup returns CDR1 KGHSH and CDR2 LQKENI. The V segment lost 4 bases and the J segment 6 bases; nucleotides outside the gene matches: 9.

The gene calls are TRBV7-9 and TRBJ1-4; tentatively, D is TRBD1 (6 bases). The CDR3 has 15 amino acids. Per the germline V gene, CDR1 is SEHNR and CDR2 is FQNEAQ (reference sequence). V lost 5 bases and J 4 bases, leaving 14 bases between the germline ends. CDR3 nucleotides: TGTGCCAGCAGCGTTCGGGGGGCCGTTAATGAAAAACTGTTTTTT. This gives the protein CASSVRGAVNEKLFF.

The V call is TRBV7-2, the J call TRBJ2-7; 12 bases line up with TRBD2. This CDR3 region has 15 residues. J was trimmed by 3 bases and V by 5 bases; bases with no gene match: 5. Germline-derived CDR1 and CDR2 are SGHTA and FQGNSA. This CDR3 is CASSQTSGSYYEQYF. DNA of the CDR3: TGTGCCAGCAGCCAGACTAGCGGGAGTTACTACGAGCAGTACTTC.

V and J are TRBV2 and TRBJ1-2, with D perhaps TRBD1 (6 bases). Germline V gene lookup returns CDR1 SNHLY and CDR2 FYNNEI. The CDR3 totals 15 residues. V dropped 4 bases and J dropped 2 bases, with 14 bases sitting between them. As DNA, the CDR3 is TGTGCCAGCAGTGCCCCCGGACAGCTAAACTATGGCTACACCTTC. Its translation is CASSAPGQLNYGYTF.